Presented here are 20 T cell receptor beta chains from one specimen sequenced in a study of T cell changes during pregnancy in multiple sclerosis. The data were produced by immunoSEQ multiplex PCR, yet TCRdb's version contains in-frame clones alone and is incomplete. The sample carries 55,000 or so clones, 85% to 90% recorded once. The sample consisted of CD4+ T cells from peripheral blood mononuclear cells, taken in the first trimester of pregnancy. The receptor source for this set is a female donor with multiple sclerosis, enrolled in a pregnancy study.

CDR3 nucleotides: TGTGCCAGCAGCTTAGTAGGACAGGGCCTAACCTACGAGCAGTACTTC. Encoded protein: CASSLVGQGLTYEQYF. The chain carries TRBV7-8 and TRBJ2-7; 8 bases align to TRBD1. The CDR3 length is 16 residues. Germline CDR1 SGHVS, CDR2 FQNEAQ. V was clipped by 1 base and J by 2 bases; unmatched bases: 7. Drawing the rest from reference TRBV7-8 and TRBJ2-7, the complete variable domain is GAGVSQSPRYKVAKRGQDVALRCDPISGHVSLFWYQQALGQGPEFLTYFQNEAQLDKSGLPSDRFFAERPEGSVSTLKIQRTQQEDSAVYLCASSLVGQGLTYEQYFGPGTRLTVT.

The chain couples TRBV29-1 to TRBJ2-5; tentatively, D is TRBD1 (6 bases). Germline V lookup: CDR1 SQVTM, CDR2 ANQGSEA. The V and J ends lost 6 bases and 0 bases respectively, with 11 bases between them. The CDR3 runs 13 residues. The CDR3 nucleotides read TGCAGCGTCAAAGGACAGTACCAAGAGACCCAGTACTTC. Protein sequence: CSVKGQYQETQYF.

The V and J genes are TRBV30 and TRBJ2-1, with D uncertain. The germline V and J ends were trimmed by 3 bases and 8 bases, with 14 bases remaining between them. Germline loops: CDR1 GTSNPN, CDR2 SVGIG (reference sequence). This CDR3 spans 13 amino acids. CDR3 coding DNA: TGTGCCTGGAGACCCCATGGAGTAGATGAGCAGTTCTTC. As protein: CAWRPHGVDEQFF.

This chain uses TRBV5-4 with TRBJ2-2; tentatively, D is TRBD1 (6 bases). Germline CDR1 is SGHNT and CDR2 is YYREEE (reference sequence). The V end was cut by 2 bases, the J end by 4 bases, with 15 bases between. CDR3 size: 16 residues. This CDR3 reads CASSFAPGVATGELFF. The CDR3 nucleotides read TGTGCCAGCAGCTTCGCCCCAGGGGTGGCCACCGGGGAGCTGTTTTTT.

V and J are TRBV29-1 and TRBJ2-7, with D possibly being TRBD1 (6 bases). CDR1 SQVTM and CDR2 ANQGSEA come from the germline V gene. Trimming cost V 7 bases and J 3 bases, with 16 bases left between them. The CDR3 extends over 13 amino acids. Written as DNA, the CDR3 is TGCAGCGCAACGGAGCAGGGGAACTACGAGCAGTACTTC. It translates to CSATEQGNYEQYF.

The chain carries TRBV19 and TRBJ2-3; a weak D match, TRBD2 (5 bases). Looked up from germline, CDR1 is LNHDA and CDR2 is SQIVND (reference sequence). The CDR3 is made up of 19 amino acids. The V end lost 2 bases, the J end lost 1 base, and 22 bases lay between the germline ends. DNA of the CDR3: TGTGCCAGTAGTATAAGGAGCGGTGAGACACGCAGACGCACAGATACGCAGTATTTT. Encoded protein: CASSIRSGETRRRTDTQYF.

The chain joins TRBV19 to TRBJ2-7, with D maybe TRBD1 (5 bases). The CDR3 contains 14 residues. Germline CDR1 reads LNHDA; CDR2 reads SQIVND (reference sequence). With 5 bases removed from V and 3 bases from J, the gap between germline ends came to 14 bases. The CDR3 is CASSQGSMNYEQYF. The DNA for the CDR3 is TGTGCCAGTAGTCAGGGCTCGATGAACTACGAGCAGTACTTC.

The J gene is TRBJ2-7, the V gene TRBV6-6; 8 bases agree with TRBD2. V dropped 5 bases and J dropped 1; count of bases not matched to a gene: 7. Germline CDR1 is MNHNY and CDR2 is SVGAGI (reference sequence). The CDR3 extends over 15 amino acids. CDR3 coding DNA: TGTGCCAGCAGTCCACTAGCGGAGCTTTCCTACGAGCAGTACTTC. Translation gives CASSPLAELSYEQYF.

The CDR3 DNA reads as TGTGCCAGCAGCCCGACTAGCGGGGGCTACGAGCAGTACTTC. Protein sequence: CASSPTSGGYEQYF. V gene TRBV7-2 combines with J gene TRBJ2-7; 12 positions match TRBD2. The CDR3 has 14 residues. The germline V gene has CDR1 SGHTA and CDR2 FQGNSA. V shed 5 bases and J 3 bases; nucleotides not matched to a gene: 2. The full variable domain, its missing parts supplied by reference TRBV7-2 and TRBJ2-7, is GAGVSQSPSNKVTEKGKDVELRCDPISGHTALYWYRQSLGQGLEFLIYFQGNSAPDKSGLPSDRFSAERTGGSVSTLTIQRTQQEDSAVYLCASSPTSGGYEQYFGPGTRLTVT.

The chain recombines TRBV11-3 with TRBJ2-2; tentatively, D is TRBD2 (5 bases). CDR3 length: 13 amino acids. Trimming took 3 bases from V and 9 from J, leaving 11 bases between them. Germline V lookup: CDR1 SGHNT, CDR2 YENEEA. This chain's CDR3 is CASSLADYRELFF. CDR3 nucleotide sequence: TGTGCCAGCAGCTTGGCCGACTACCGGGAGCTGTTTTTT.

This rearrangement joins TRBV4-2 to TRBJ2-7; 12 bases match TRBD2. CDR1 is LGHNA and CDR2 is YNFKEQ in the germline V gene. With 0 bases clipped from V and 2 bases from J, the junction kept 8 bases outside the gene matches. The CDR3 contains 18 residues. In DNA form, the CDR3 reads TGTGCCAGCAGCCAAGAAGAGACTAGCGGGAGTTGGGCCTACGAGCAGTACTTC. This codes for CASSQEETSGSWAYEQYF.

The chain uses TRBV27 and TRBJ1-5, with no clear D. Germline CDR1 reads MNHEY; CDR2 reads SMNVEV (reference sequence). V was shortened by 5 bases and J by 0 bases, with 8 bases between the two germline ends. The CDR3 covers 14 residues. The CDR3: CASSARYSNQPQHF. The CDR3 DNA follows: TGTGCCAGCAGTGCTAGGTATAGCAATCAGCCCCAGCATTTT.

The chain is built from TRBV5-1 and TRBJ2-1, with D perhaps matching TRBD1 (6 bases). Germline CDR1 and CDR2: SGHRS and YFSETQ. The CDR3 consists of 14 residues. Deletions cut 9 bases from V and 6 bases from J, with 19 bases between. CDR3: CANPLRGPVNEQFF. The CDR3 nucleotides are TGCGCCAACCCACTCAGGGGTCCCGTCAATGAGCAGTTCTTC.

This chain uses TRBV6-1 with TRBJ1-6; the D is unclear. V lost 0 bases and J 13 bases, leaving 16 bases between the germline ends. The germline CDR1 and CDR2 sequences are MNHNS and SASEGT. This CDR3 spans 15 amino acids. The CDR3 nucleotides read TGTGCCAGCAGTGAAGCGCGGGCTTGGTCTTCGCCCCTCCACTTT. Translating gives CASSEARAWSSPLHF.

This clone was seen once. The gene calls are TRBV28 and TRBJ1-2, with 7 bases fitting TRBD1. V shed 1 base and J 3 bases; nucleotides not matched to a gene: 5. Germline CDR1 MDHEN, CDR2 SYDVKM. The CDR3 loop spans 15 amino acids. The CDR3 nucleotides are TGTGCCAGCAGTTTATCCCCAGGGACAGACTATGGCTACACCTTC. This sequence encodes CASSLSPGTDYGYTF.

In this sample, this clone turned up once. The chain has TRBV18 and TRBJ2-7; D not certain. Germline assignment: CDR1 KGHSH and CDR2 LQKENI. This CDR3 contains 15 residues. V lost 1 base and J 2 bases, leaving 12 bases between the germline ends. CDR3 amino acids: CASSPQQTTAYEQYF. CDR3 bases: TGTGCCAGCTCACCACAACAGACAACCGCCTACGAGCAGTACTTC.

The rearrangement uses TRBV9 and TRBJ2-3; the D gene is possibly TRBD2 (6 bases). Trimming removed 0 bases at V and 0 bases at J, with 8 bases between. This CDR3 comprises 15 residues. Germline V lookup: CDR1 SGDLS, CDR2 YYNGEE. The CDR3 here is CASSVVAASTDTQYF. The CDR3 DNA reads as TGTGCCAGCAGCGTAGTAGCGGCCAGCACAGATACGCAGTATTTT.

The chain recombines TRBV14 with TRBJ1-1, with D tentatively TRBD1 (5 bases). Germline values: CDR1 SGHDN, CDR2 FVKESK. V was trimmed by 4 bases and J by 1 base, leaving 7 bases between them. This CDR3 is 13 amino acids long. CDR3 in DNA: TGTGCCAGCAGCCTCACAGGGAACACTGAAGCTTTCTTT. This codes for CASSLTGNTEAFF.

The chain recombines TRBV7-8 with TRBJ1-5, with D hard to call. There are 13 residues in the CDR3. Trimming cost V 3 bases and J 7 bases, with 10 bases left between them. CDR1 and CDR2 from the germline V gene are SGHVS and FQNEAQ. Here the CDR3 reads CASSLADFQPQHF. DNA of the CDR3: TGTGCCAGCAGCTTGGCAGACTTCCAGCCCCAGCATTTT.

DNA of the CDR3: TGTGCCAGCTCAACCGGGACAGGCTCCTACAATGAGCAGTTCTTC. Its protein is CASSTGTGSYNEQFF. This chain uses TRBV18 with TRBJ2-1, with 8 bases aligning to TRBD1. CDR1 and CDR2 from the germline V gene are KGHSH and LQKENI. CDR3 size: 15 residues. V trimming: 5 bases; J trimming: 0 bases; junction bases outside the gene matches: 3.